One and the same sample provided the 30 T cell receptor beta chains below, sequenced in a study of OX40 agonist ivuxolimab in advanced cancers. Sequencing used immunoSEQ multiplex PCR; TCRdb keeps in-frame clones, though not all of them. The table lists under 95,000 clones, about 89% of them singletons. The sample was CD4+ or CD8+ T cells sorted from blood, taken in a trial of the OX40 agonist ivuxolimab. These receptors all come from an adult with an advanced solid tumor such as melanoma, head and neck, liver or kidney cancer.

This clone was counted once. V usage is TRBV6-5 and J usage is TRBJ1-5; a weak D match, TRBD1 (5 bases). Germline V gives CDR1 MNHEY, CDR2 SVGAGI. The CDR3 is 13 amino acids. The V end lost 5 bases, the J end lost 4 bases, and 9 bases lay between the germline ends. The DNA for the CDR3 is TGTGCCAGCAGTGGGGACCGGAATCAGCCCCAGCATTTT. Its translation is CASSGDRNQPQHF.

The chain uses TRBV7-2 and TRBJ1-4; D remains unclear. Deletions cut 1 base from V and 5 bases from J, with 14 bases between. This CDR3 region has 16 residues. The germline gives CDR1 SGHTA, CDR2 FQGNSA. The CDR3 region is CASSLGAGQGNEKLFF. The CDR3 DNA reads TGTGCCAGCAGCTTAGGCGCAGGCCAAGGGAATGAAAAACTGTTTTTT.

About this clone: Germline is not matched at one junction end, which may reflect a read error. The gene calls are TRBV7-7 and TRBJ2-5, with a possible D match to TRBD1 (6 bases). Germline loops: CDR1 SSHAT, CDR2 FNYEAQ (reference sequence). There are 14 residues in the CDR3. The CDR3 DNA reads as TGTGCTAGCAGCCAAACCGGGACAATGGAGACCCAGTACTTC. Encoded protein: CASSQTGTMETQYF.

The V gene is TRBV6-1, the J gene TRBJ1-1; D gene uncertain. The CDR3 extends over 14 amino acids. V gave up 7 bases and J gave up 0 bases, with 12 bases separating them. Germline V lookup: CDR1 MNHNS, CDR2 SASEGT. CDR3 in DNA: TGTGCCAGCAAAACAGCGATAATGAACACTGAAGCTTTCTTT. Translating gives CASKTAIMNTEAFF.

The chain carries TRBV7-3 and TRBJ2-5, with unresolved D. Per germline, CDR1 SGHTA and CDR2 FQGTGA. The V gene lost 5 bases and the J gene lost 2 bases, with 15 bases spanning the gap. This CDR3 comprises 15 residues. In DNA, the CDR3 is TGTGCCAGCAGCCCCATTGTGGGCAGGCAAGAGACCCAGTACTTC. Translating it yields CASSPIVGRQETQYF.

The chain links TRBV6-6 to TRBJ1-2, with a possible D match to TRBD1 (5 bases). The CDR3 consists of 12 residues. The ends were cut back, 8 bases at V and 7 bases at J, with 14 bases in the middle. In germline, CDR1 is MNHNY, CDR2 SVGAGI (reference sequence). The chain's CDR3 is CASARDWSGYTF. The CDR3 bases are TGTGCCAGCGCCCGGGACTGGAGTGGCTACACCTTC.

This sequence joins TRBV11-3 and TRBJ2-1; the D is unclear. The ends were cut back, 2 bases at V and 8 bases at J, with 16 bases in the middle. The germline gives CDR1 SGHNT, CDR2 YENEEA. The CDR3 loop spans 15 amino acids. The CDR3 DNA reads TGTGCCAGCAGCTTAAGGTCGGGTCCCACCTATGAGCAGTTCTTC. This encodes CASSLRSGPTYEQFF.

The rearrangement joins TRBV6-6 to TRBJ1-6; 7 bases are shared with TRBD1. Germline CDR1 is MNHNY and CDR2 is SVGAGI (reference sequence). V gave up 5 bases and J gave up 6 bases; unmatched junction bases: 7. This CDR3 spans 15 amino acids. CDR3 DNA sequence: TGTGCCAGCAGTCACCGACAGGGCCCTAATTCACCCCTCCACTTT. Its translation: CASSHRQGPNSPLHF.

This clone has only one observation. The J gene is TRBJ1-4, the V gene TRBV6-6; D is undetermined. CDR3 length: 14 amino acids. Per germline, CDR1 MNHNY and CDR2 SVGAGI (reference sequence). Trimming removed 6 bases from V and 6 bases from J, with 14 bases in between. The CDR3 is CASSPVDMDEKLFF. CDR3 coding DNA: TGTGCCAGCAGCCCAGTGGATATGGATGAAAAACTGTTTTTT.

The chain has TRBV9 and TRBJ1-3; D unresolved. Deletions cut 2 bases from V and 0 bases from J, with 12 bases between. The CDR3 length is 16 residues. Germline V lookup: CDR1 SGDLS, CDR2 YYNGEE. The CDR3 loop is CASSVEVENSGNTIYF. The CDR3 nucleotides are TGTGCCAGCAGCGTCGAGGTGGAGAACTCTGGAAACACCATATATTTT.

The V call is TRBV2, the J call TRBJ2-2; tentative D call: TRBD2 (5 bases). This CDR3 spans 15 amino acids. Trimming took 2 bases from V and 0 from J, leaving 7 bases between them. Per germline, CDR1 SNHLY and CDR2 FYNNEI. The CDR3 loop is CASSEQRPNTGELFF. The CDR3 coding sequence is TGTGCCAGCAGTGAACAGCGGCCGAACACCGGGGAGCTGTTTTTT.

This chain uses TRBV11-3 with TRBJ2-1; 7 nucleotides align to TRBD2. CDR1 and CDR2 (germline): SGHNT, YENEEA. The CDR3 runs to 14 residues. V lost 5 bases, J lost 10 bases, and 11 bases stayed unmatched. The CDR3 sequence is CASSQTRDYGEQFF. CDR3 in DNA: TGTGCCAGCAGCCAGACCCGGGACTATGGGGAGCAGTTCTTC.

DNA of the CDR3: TGTGCCAGCAGCCCTGTGTCGGGGCGGGGGGAGCTGTTTTTT. It yields the protein CASSPVSGRGELFF. The rearrangement joins TRBV7-3 to TRBJ2-2, with D perhaps being TRBD1 or TRBD2 (5 bases each). The CDR3 runs 14 residues. Germline V gene sequence: CDR1 SGHTA, CDR2 FQGTGA. V dropped 5 bases and J dropped 8 bases, with 15 bases sitting between them.

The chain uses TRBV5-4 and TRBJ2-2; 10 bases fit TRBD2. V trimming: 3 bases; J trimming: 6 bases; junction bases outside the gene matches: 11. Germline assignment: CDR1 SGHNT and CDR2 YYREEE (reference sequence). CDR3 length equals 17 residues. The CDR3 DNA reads TGTGCCAGCAGCTCTTTTTCTAGCGGGAGAGGGGCCGGGGAGCTGTTTTTT. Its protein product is CASSSFSSGRGAGELFF.

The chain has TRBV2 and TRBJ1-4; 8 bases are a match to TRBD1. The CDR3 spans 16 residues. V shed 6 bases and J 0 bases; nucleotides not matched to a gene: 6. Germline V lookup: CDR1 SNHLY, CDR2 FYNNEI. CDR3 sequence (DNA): TGTGCCAGCAGCCTTTCGACAGGGGCAACTAATGAAAAACTGTTTTTT. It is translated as CASSLSTGATNEKLFF.

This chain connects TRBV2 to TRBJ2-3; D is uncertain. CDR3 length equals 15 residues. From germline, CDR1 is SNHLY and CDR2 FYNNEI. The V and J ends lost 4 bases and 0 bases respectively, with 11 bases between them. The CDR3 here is CASSVPRSSTDTQYF. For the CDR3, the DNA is TGTGCCAGCAGTGTGCCTAGGTCTAGCACAGATACGCAGTATTTT.

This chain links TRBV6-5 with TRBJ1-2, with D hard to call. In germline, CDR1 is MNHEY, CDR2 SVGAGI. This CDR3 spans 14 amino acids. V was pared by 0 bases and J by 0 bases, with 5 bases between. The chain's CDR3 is CASSYSTANYGYTF. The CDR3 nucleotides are TGTGCCAGCAGTTACTCGACCGCTAACTATGGCTACACCTTC.

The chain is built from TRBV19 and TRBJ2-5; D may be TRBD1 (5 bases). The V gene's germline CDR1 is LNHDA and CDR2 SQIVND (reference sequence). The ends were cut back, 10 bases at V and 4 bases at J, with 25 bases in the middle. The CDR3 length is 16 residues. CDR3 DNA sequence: TGTGCCACCCGACGCCAGGCTTCAGGGTACGGAGAGACCCAGTACTTC. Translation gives CATRRQASGYGETQYF.

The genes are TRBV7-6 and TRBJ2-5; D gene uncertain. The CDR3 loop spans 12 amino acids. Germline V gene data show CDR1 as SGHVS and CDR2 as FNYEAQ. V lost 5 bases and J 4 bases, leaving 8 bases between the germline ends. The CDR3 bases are TGTGCCAGCAGCCTTAACACAGAGACCCAGTACTTC. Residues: CASSLNTETQYF.

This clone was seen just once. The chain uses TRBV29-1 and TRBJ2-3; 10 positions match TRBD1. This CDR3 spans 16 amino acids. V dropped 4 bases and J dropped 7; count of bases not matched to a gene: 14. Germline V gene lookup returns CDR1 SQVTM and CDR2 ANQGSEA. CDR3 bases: TGCAGCGTTGGGGCGGGGAGGACAGGGGGAGGATATACGCAGTATTTT. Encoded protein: CSVGAGRTGGGYTQYF.

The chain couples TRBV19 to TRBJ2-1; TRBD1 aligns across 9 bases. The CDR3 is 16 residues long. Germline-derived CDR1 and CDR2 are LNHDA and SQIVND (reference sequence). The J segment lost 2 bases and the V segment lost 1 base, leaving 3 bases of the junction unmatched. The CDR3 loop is CASSIAGTGPYNEQFF. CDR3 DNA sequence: TGTGCCAGTAGTATAGCCGGGACAGGGCCCTACAATGAGCAGTTCTTC.

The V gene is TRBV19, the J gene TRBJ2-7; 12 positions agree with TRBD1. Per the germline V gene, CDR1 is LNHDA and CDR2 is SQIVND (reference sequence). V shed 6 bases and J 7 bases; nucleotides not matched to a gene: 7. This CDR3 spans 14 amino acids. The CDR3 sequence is CASSLGTGGREQYF. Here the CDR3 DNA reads TGTGCCAGTAGCCTGGGGACAGGGGGCCGGGAGCAGTACTTC. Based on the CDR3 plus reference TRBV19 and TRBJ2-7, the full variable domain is DGGITQSPKYLFRKEGQNVTLSCEQNLNHDAMYWYRQDPGQGLRLIYYSQIVNDFQKGDIAEGYSVSREKKESFPLTVTSAQKNPTAFYLCASSLGTGGREQYFGPGTRLTVT.

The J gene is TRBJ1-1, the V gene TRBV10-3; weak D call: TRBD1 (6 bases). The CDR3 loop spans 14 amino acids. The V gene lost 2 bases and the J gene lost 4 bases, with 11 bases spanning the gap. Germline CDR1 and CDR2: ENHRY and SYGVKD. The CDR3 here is CAISETEGGTEAFF. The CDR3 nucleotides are TGTGCCATCAGTGAGACCGAGGGGGGCACTGAAGCTTTCTTT.

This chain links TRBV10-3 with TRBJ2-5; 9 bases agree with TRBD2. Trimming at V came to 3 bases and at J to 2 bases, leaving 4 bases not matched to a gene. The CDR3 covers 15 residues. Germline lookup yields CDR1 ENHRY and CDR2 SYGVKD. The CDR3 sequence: CAISESLAGQETQYF. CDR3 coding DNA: TGTGCCATCAGTGAAAGTCTAGCGGGACAAGAGACCCAGTACTTC.

CDR3 nucleotides: TGCGCCAGCAGCCAAGCTAGCGGGAGTGGGACCTACAATGAGCAGTTCTTC. It is translated as CASSQASGSGTYNEQFF. The V gene is TRBV4-1, the J gene TRBJ2-1; 10 nucleotides match TRBD2. V shed 1 base, J shed 2 bases, and the junction held 5 bases outside the gene matches. In germline, CDR1 is MGHRA, CDR2 YSYEKL. The CDR3 is 17 residues long.

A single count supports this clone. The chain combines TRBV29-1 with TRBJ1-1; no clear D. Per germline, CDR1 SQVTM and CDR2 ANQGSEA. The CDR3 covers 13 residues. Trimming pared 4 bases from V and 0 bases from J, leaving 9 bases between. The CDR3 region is CSVGHSMNTEAFF. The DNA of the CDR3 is TGCAGCGTTGGGCATTCTATGAACACTGAAGCTTTCTTT.

The DNA for the CDR3 is TGTGCCAGCAGCCCTCCCGGGACGGTTCTCTATGGCTACACCTTC. Translating it yields CASSPPGTVLYGYTF. This chain uses TRBV14 with TRBJ1-2; weak D call: TRBD1 (5 bases). The germline V gene encodes CDR1 SGHDN and CDR2 FVKESK. This CDR3 has 15 residues. Trimming left V 4 bases short and J 4 bases short, with 16 bases between. The full variable domain, rest sourced from reference TRBV14 and TRBJ1-2, is EAGVTQFPSHSVIEKGQTVTLRCDPISGHDNLYWYRRVMGKEIKFLLHFVKESKQDESGMPNNRFLAERTGGTYSTLKVQPAELEDSGVYFCASSPPGTVLYGYTFGSGTRLTVV.

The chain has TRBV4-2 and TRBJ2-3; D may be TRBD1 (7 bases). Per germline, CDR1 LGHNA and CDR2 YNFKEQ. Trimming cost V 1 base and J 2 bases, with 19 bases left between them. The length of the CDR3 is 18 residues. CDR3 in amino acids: CASSQAGGPGVFTDTQYF. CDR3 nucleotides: TGTGCCAGCAGCCAAGCAGGGGGGCCCGGGGTCTTCACAGATACGCAGTATTTT.

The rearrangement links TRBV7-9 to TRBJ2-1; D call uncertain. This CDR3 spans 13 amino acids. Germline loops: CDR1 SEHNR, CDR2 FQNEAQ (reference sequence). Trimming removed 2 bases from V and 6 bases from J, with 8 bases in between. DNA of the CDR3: TGTGCCAGCAGCTTAACTGGGCCCAATGAGCAGTTCTTC. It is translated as CASSLTGPNEQFF.

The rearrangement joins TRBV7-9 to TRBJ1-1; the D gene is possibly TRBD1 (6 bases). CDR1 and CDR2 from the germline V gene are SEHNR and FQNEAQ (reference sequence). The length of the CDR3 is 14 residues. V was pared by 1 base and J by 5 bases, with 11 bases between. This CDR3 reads CASSLGGAMTEAFF. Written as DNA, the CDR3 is TGTGCCAGCAGCTTAGGGGGGGCGATGACTGAAGCTTTCTTT.